A selection of T cell receptor beta chains follows, all from one sample in a study of metastatic and nonmetastatic thyroid tumors. TCRdb re-called clones from the PCR reads using MiXCR. The sample holds tens of thousands of clones, about 32% seen once. The sequenced sample consisted of tumor tissue. The origin of the receptors is a female donor with papillary thyroid cancer or a benign thyroid nodule (not recorded which). Some clones in this sample may be carry-over from other donors' samples. Both conserved end residues are trimmed from each CDR3.

V gene	J gene	CDR3 protein
TRBV24-1	TRBJ1-1	ATSRGSNTEAF
TRBV7-9	TRBJ2-2	ASSLVPFNTGELF
TRBV10-3	TRBJ2-1	AISESGNANEQF
TRBV6-1	TRBJ1-1	ASSQTGLLMNTEAF
TRBV15	TRBJ2-7	ATSRTSGRNYEQY
TRBV24-1	TRBJ2-7	ATSDLGTSGAYEQY
TRBV6-4	TRBJ1-4	ASSEGPEGKLF
TRBV24-1	TRBJ2-7	ATSDTDRRQY
TRBV5-1	TRBJ2-7	ASSLTIGQGMYEQY
TRBV7-6	TRBJ2-7	ASSLGSYEQY
TRBV6-1	-	ASSTTSGRAGEQF
TRBV12-5	TRBJ2-1	ASGPPGQSSYNEQF
TRBV12-3/TRBV12-4	TRBJ2-7	ASSPAGRGGVYEQY
TRBV6-1	TRBJ2-2	ATAGGYAGELF
TRBV28	TRBJ2-3	ASLPGVEGDTQY
TRBV4-3	TRBJ2-1	ASSQGRGGNSYNEQF
TRBV20-1	TRBJ2-5	SANPGKGETQY
TRBV27	TRBJ1-2	ASRFQAAQNYGYT
TRBV6-5	TRBJ1-5	ASSSQGVQPQH
TRBV9	TRBJ1-1	ASSVRGPGDTEAF
TRBV6-5	TRBJ2-3	ASSYSNTLGDTQY
TRBV11-3	TRBJ1-2	ASSQQGADGYT
TRBV11-2	TRBJ2-5	ASSPQLRGGQETQY
TRBV12-3/TRBV12-4	TRBJ2-7	ASSPGLHEQY
TRBV19	TRBJ2-3	ATSRGLADTQY
TRBV10-3	TRBJ2-1	AISESNHRRGGYNEQF
TRBV28	TRBJ1-3	ASSSPGATGGNTIY
TRBV6-4	TRBJ2-1	ASSDSGRANEQF
TRBV11-1	TRBJ2-7	ASSQQGYGQY
TRBV12-3/TRBV12-4	TRBJ2-7	ASSRHTGSYEQY
TRBV6-2/TRBV6-3	TRBJ2-7	ASSYSWAGPSYEQY
TRBV2	TRBJ2-7	ASSEAGDRKYEQY
TRBV24-1	TRBJ1-6	ATWVTWIAEGTFFNSPLH
TRBV6-2/TRBV6-3	TRBJ2-6	ASSLRTSGANVLT
TRBV6-2/TRBV6-3	TRBJ2-3	ASSYSSTDTQY
TRBV12-3/TRBV12-4	TRBJ2-2	ASSPDRIGGELF
TRBV6-1	TRBJ1-1	ASSEWDTEAF
TRBV15	TRBJ1-2	ATSRDSIRQGIT
TRBV11-2	TRBJ2-7	ASSSPRGTGMTYEQY
TRBV12-3/TRBV12-4	TRBJ2-3	ASRTGGTDTQY
TRBV5-6	TRBJ1-6	ASSLGRQGRGSPLH
TRBV27	TRBJ2-3	ASSSRLAGGITDTQY
TRBV27	TRBJ2-1	ATRGLSSYNEQF
TRBV20-1	TRBJ2-7	SATDRQGGYEQY
TRBV11-2	TRBJ2-6	ASSLYSPSGANVLT
TRBV24-1	TRBJ2-5	ATSDLSQAQETQY
TRBV28	TRBJ1-6	ASSFGDNRSSYNSPLH
TRBV6-2/TRBV6-3	TRBJ2-1	ATRVLAGRYNEQF
TRBV28	TRBJ2-1	ASSLWSSSLGEQF
TRBV11-1	TRBJ2-1	ASSLGLGGLFHNEQF
TRBV11-3	TRBJ2-2	ASSWEAGELF
TRBV24-1	TRBJ2-3	ATSDGRGGRDTQY